This T cell receptor beta chain was identified in a study of blood T cell repertoires in COVID-19. Study overall: COVID-19 samples, acute and convalescent, were from the United States, Italy and Spain.

Within 2 weeks of study entry, exposed participants had contacted a PCR-confirmed or clinician-diagnosed COVID-19 case. Germline V gene sequence: CDR1 MNHEY, CDR2 SMNVEV (reference sequence). The CDR3 runs to 17 residues. Losses at the gene ends were 1 base for V and 2 bases for J; bases not matched to a gene: 7. Per the original data handling: Estimated nucleated cell counts came from reference gene primer amplification. Profiling relied on immunoSEQ multiplex PCR, and the TCRdb table lists in-frame clones only, not all of them. The V and J calls and the clone size are those of that table, but D and trimming were determined from the DNA. Seen here are 200,000 to 300,000 clones, around 90% observed once, and the top ten hold 2.5% to 4%.

The chain employs TRBV27 and TRBJ2-7; 11 bases map to TRBD2. Sequences were obtained from PBMCs or T cells enriched from blood (not recorded which). The receptor's source is a woman in her thirties or forties who had been exposed to COVID-19. The CDR3 is CASSLLPTSGVAYEQYF. The CDR3 DNA sequence: TGTGCCAGCAGTTTATTGCCGACTAGCGGGGTTGCCTACGAGCAGTACTTC.